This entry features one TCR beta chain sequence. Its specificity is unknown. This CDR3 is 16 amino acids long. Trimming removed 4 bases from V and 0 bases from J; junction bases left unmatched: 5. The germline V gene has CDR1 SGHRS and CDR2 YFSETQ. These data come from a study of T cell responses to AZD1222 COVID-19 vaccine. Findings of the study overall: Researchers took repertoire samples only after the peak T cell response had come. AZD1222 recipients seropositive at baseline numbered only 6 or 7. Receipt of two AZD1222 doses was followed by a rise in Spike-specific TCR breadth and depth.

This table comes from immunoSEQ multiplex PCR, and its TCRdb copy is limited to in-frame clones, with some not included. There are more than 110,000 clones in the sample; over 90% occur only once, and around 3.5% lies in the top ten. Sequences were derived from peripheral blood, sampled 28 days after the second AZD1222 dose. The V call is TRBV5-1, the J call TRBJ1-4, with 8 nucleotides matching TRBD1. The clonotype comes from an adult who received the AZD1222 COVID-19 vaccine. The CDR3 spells CASSPDRAATNEKLFF. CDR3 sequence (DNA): TGCGCCAGCAGCCCGGACAGGGCTGCAACTAATGAAAAACTGTTTTTT. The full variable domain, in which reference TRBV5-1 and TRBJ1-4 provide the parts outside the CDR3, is KAGVTQTPRYLIKTRGQQVTLSCSPISGHRSVSWYQQTPGQGLQFLFEYFSETQRNKGNFPGRFSGRQFSNSRSEMNVSTLELGDSALYLCASSPDRAATNEKLFFGSGTQLSVL.